This entry lists 23 T cell receptor beta chains sequenced from one sample in a study of cytomegalovirus exposure and HLA in healthy donors. Repertoires were generated with immunoSEQ multiplex PCR, while TCRdb's copy carries only in-frame clones and drops some. Of about 98,000 clones in the sample, around nine tenths are singletons; the top ten hold roughly 3.7%. Specimen: PBMCs. The receptors come from a woman aged 25-40 years in good health and CMV-seronegative.

CDR3 nucleotides: TGTGCCAGCAGCTCGGGACAGGGGGCTTTCACTGAAGCTTTCTTT. Translating gives CASSSGQGAFTEAFF. V usage is TRBV5-4 and J usage is TRBJ1-1; 12 bases align to TRBD1. The V gene end was trimmed by 3 bases and the J gene end by 4 bases; junction bases not matched to a gene: 4. From germline, CDR1 is SGHNT and CDR2 YYREEE (reference sequence). This CDR3 contains 15 residues.

V is TRBV2 and J is TRBJ2-5; maybe TRBD2 (5 bases). Trimming removed 3 bases from V and 6 bases from J, with 14 bases in between. The CDR3 has 14 amino acids. The germline V gene encodes CDR1 SNHLY and CDR2 FYNNEI. CDR3 in DNA: TGTGCCAGCAGTGATTCGCGGGTGGATAAGACCCAGTACTTC. This gives the protein CASSDSRVDKTQYF.

This rearrangement joins TRBV11-2 to TRBJ1-5; D unclear. Germline V gene sequence: CDR1 SGHAT, CDR2 FQNNGV. V shed 0 bases and J shed 9 bases, with 9 bases lying between them. The CDR3 sequence is 13 residues long. The CDR3 DNA is TGTGCCAGCAGCTTAGATTCGGGTCGGCCCCAGCATTTT. It yields the protein CASSLDSGRPQHF.

The chain is built from TRBV10-1 and TRBJ2-7; TRBD2 matches 8 bases. Germline CDR1 WNHNN, CDR2 SYGVQD (reference sequence). This CDR3 is built from 13 residues. Losses at the gene ends were 5 bases for V and 2 bases for J; bases not matched to a gene: 2. The CDR3 DNA sequence: TGCGCCAGCAGTCATAGCGGGGCCTACGAGCAGTACTTC. Translated, it gives CASSHSGAYEQYF.

The rearrangement links TRBV10-1 to TRBJ1-1; possible D gene TRBD1, 5 bases. In germline, CDR1 is WNHNN, CDR2 SYGVQD (reference sequence). V was shortened by 8 bases and J by 7 bases, with 11 bases between the two germline ends. The CDR3 extends over 11 amino acids. The CDR3 bases are TGCGCCAGCTGTGTGGGGGGTGAAGCTTTCTTT. Its translation: CASCVGGEAFF.

This chain connects TRBV7-3 to TRBJ2-5; possible D gene TRBD2, 6 bases. The germline V and J ends were trimmed by 1 base and 5 bases, with 23 bases remaining between them. CDR1 is SGHTA, CDR2 FQGTGA, per germline. The CDR3 is made up of 18 amino acids. The CDR3 sequence is CASSLRPPGLGVGETQYF. CDR3 nucleotides: TGTGCCAGCAGCTTAAGGCCGCCGGGACTCGGGGTAGGCGAGACCCAGTACTTC.

The V and J genes are TRBV7-2 and TRBJ2-1, with a possible D match to TRBD1 (6 bases). CDR3 size: 15 residues. V was shortened by 3 bases and J by 7 bases, with 16 bases between the two germline ends. Germline-derived CDR1 and CDR2 are SGHTA and FQGNSA. CDR3 amino acids: CASSFDRTQGNEQFF. The CDR3 DNA reads as TGTGCCAGCAGCTTTGATAGGACCCAGGGGAATGAGCAGTTCTTC.

The chain recombines TRBV10-3 with TRBJ2-2; 7 bases fit TRBD1. The junction had 3 bases not matched to a gene; V was cut back by 5 bases and J by 0 bases. Germline V gene data show CDR1 as ENHRY and CDR2 as SYGVKD. The CDR3 contains 15 residues. CDR3 nucleotide sequence: TGTGCCATCAGTTCCGGGACAGCGAACACCGGGGAGCTGTTTTTT. Translating gives CAISSGTANTGELFF.

A note on this clone: This sample also contains other DNA sequences that code for the same CDR3. V usage is TRBV5-6 and J usage is TRBJ2-3, with D maybe TRBD2 (6 bases). The CDR3 runs to 14 residues. CDR1 is SGHDT, CDR2 YYEEEE, per germline. Deletions cut 4 bases from V and 3 bases from J, with 12 bases between. CDR3 in amino acids: CASSLGGLTDTQYF. Here the CDR3 DNA reads TGTGCCAGCAGCCTCGGGGGTTTGACAGATACGCAGTATTTT.

V and J are TRBV7-6 and TRBJ2-5, with TRBD1 as a possible D gene (6 bases). This CDR3 is 14 amino acids long. CDR1 and CDR2 from the germline V gene are SGHVS and FNYEAQ. Deletions cut 0 bases from V and 4 bases from J, with 9 bases between. This chain's CDR3 is CASSLARRGETQYF. Here the CDR3 DNA reads TGTGCCAGCAGCTTAGCGCGCAGGGGAGAGACCCAGTACTTC.

The V and J genes are TRBV6-6 and TRBJ2-7; no clear D. V shed 3 bases and J shed 7 bases, with 13 bases lying between them. The germline gives CDR1 MNHNY, CDR2 SVGAGI (reference sequence). This CDR3 contains 13 residues. The DNA for the CDR3 is TGTGCCAGCAGTTATATAGCTACCGCTGAGCAGTACTTC. Its translation is CASSYIATAEQYF.

This chain uses TRBV28 with TRBJ2-7, with TRBD1 as a possible D gene (5 bases). Germline V gives CDR1 MDHEN, CDR2 SYDVKM. Trimming shortened V by 1 base and J by 5 bases, and 15 bases separated the two germline ends. CDR3 size: 15 residues. This chain's CDR3 is CASSLFSGIRNEQYF. In nucleotides, the CDR3 is TGTGCCAGCAGTTTATTTTCAGGGATTAGGAACGAGCAGTACTTC. The variable domain in full, with the rest retrieved from reference TRBV28 and TRBJ2-7, is DVKVTQSSRYLVKRTGEKVFLECVQDMDHENMFWYRQDPGLGLRLIYFSYDVKMKEKGDIPEGYSVSREKKERFSLILESASTNQTSMYLCASSLFSGIRNEQYFGPGTRLTVT.

V and J are TRBV7-2 and TRBJ1-5; the match to TRBD1 covers 7 bases. The CDR3 spans 15 residues. V was pared by 4 bases and J by 3 bases, with 6 bases of the junction left unmatched. Looked up from germline, CDR1 is SGHTA and CDR2 is FQGNSA. Here the CDR3 reads CASSYEGAHNQPQHF. CDR3 DNA: TGTGCCAGCAGCTACGAGGGGGCCCACAATCAGCCCCAGCATTTT.

V and J are TRBV2 and TRBJ1-5; 8 bases line up with TRBD1. The V segment lost 3 bases and the J segment 4 bases; nucleotides outside the gene matches: 2. The germline gives CDR1 SNHLY, CDR2 FYNNEI. CDR3 length equals 14 residues. The CDR3 DNA sequence: TGTGCCAGCAGTGACCAGGGGGCAAATCAGCCCCAGCATTTT. Amino acid sequence: CASSDQGANQPQHF.

The V gene is TRBV29-1, the J gene TRBJ1-2; 8 bases match TRBD1. The CDR3 runs to 12 residues. V lost 6 bases, J lost 7 bases, and 7 bases stayed unmatched. In germline, CDR1 is SQVTM, CDR2 ANQGSEA. As DNA, the CDR3 is TGCAGCGTCTTGACAGGGGTGGCTGGCTACACCTTC. Amino acid sequence: CSVLTGVAGYTF.

V is TRBV7-2 and J is TRBJ2-2, with TRBD1 matching over 8 bases. This CDR3 spans 16 amino acids. Germline trimming cut 5 bases from V and 1 base from J; bases unmatched to any gene: 6. The germline CDR1 and CDR2 sequences are SGHTA and FQGNSA. The CDR3 DNA reads TGTGCCAGCAGCGCGCAGGGGGCCAAGAACACCGGGGAGCTGTTTTTT. This encodes CASSAQGAKNTGELFF.

V gene TRBV27 combines with J gene TRBJ1-2; D remains unclear. Germline CDR1 MNHEY, CDR2 SMNVEV (reference sequence). V was shortened by 3 bases and J by 4 bases, with 12 bases between the two germline ends. The CDR3 has 14 amino acids. DNA of the CDR3: TGTGCCAGCAGTTTCGGTGGGCAGATCTATGGCTACACCTTC. Its translation: CASSFGGQIYGYTF.

The chain recombines TRBV7-9 with TRBJ1-4, with TRBD1 as a possible D gene (5 bases). This CDR3 region has 12 residues. CDR1 is SEHNR and CDR2 is FQNEAQ in the germline V gene (reference sequence). Trimming left V 6 bases short and J 5 bases short, with 7 bases between. CDR3 loop: CASRQGNEKLFF. CDR3 DNA sequence: TGTGCCAGCAGGCAGGGAAATGAAAAACTGTTTTTT. Supplemented by reference TRBV7-9 and TRBJ1-4, the full variable domain reads DTGVSQNPRHKITKRGQNVTFRCDPISEHNRLYWYRQTLGQGPEFLTYFQNEAQLEKSRLLSDRFSAERPKGSFSTLEIQRTEQGDSAMYLCASRQGNEKLFFGSGTQLSVL.

CDR3 loop: CASSQAGTSGHNEQFF. The CDR3, as DNA: TGTGCCAGCAGCCAAGCCGGGACTAGCGGGCATAATGAGCAGTTCTTC. This chain connects TRBV4-2 to TRBJ2-1; 12 bases line up with TRBD2. The length of the CDR3 is 16 residues. Per the germline V gene, CDR1 is LGHNA and CDR2 is YNFKEQ. V lost 1 base to trimming and J lost 7 bases; unmatched junction nucleotides: 5.

The rearrangement joins TRBV2 to TRBJ1-4; D remains unclear. Germline V gene sequence: CDR1 SNHLY, CDR2 FYNNEI. With 4 bases removed from V and 7 bases from J, the gap between germline ends came to 13 bases. The CDR3 length is 14 residues. For the CDR3, the DNA is TGTGCCAGCAGTGGCTACAGATTCAGTGAAAAACTGTTTTTT. Amino acids: CASSGYRFSEKLFF.

V and J are TRBV19 and TRBJ1-6; TRBD1 agrees at 7 bases. Per the germline V gene, CDR1 is LNHDA and CDR2 is SQIVND (reference sequence). This CDR3 has 15 amino acids. The V segment lost 5 bases and the J segment 7 bases; nucleotides outside the gene matches: 8. DNA for the CDR3: TGTGCCAGTAGTGTACCGGGACAGACGAATTCACCCCTCCACTTT. Its translation: CASSVPGQTNSPLHF.

The genes are TRBV19 and TRBJ1-5; 8 bases fit TRBD1. Germline CDR1 and CDR2: LNHDA and SQIVND (reference sequence). CDR3 size: 16 residues. The junction had 13 bases not matched to a gene; V was cut back by 5 bases and J by 7 bases. CDR3: CASSPTTRTGTQPQHF. Written as DNA, the CDR3 is TGTGCCAGTAGTCCGACCACCAGGACAGGGACCCAGCCCCAGCATTTT.

Here the CDR3 reads CASSLASGQARTEAFF. As DNA, the CDR3 is TGCGCCAGCAGCTTGGCCTCTGGACAGGCCCGAACTGAAGCTTTCTTT. V gene TRBV5-1 combines with J gene TRBJ1-1; 7 bases are a match to TRBD1. The CDR3 loop spans 16 amino acids. Germline-derived CDR1 and CDR2 are SGHRS and YFSETQ. V dropped 0 bases and J dropped 5; count of bases not matched to a gene: 10.